Each of the 15 T cell receptor beta chains below was sequenced from the same sample in a study of metastatic and nonmetastatic thyroid tumors. TCRdb re-clonotyped the PCR reads through MiXCR. This sample has 20,000 to 30,000 clones; about 15% occur once, and the top ten carry about 3.3%. Each patient went into thyroid surgery without having received any treatment. The sequenced material came from blood. All receptors derive from a female donor with papillary thyroid cancer or a benign thyroid nodule (not recorded which). Some clones in this sample may be carry-over from other donors' samples.

The chain uses TRBV20-1 and TRBJ1-2, with a tentative D call TRBD1 (5 bases). In germline, CDR1 is DFQATT, CDR2 SNEGSKA (reference sequence). Trimming cost V 5 bases and J 0 bases, with 16 bases left between them. The CDR3 length is 15 residues. CDR3 residues: CSAHRFGRANYGYTF. The CDR3 DNA reads TGCAGTGCTCACCGATTTGGCAGGGCTAACTATGGCTACACCTTC.

The rearrangement joins TRBV11-2 to TRBJ2-1; D is tentatively TRBD1 or TRBD2 (5 bases each). The germline gives CDR1 SGHAT, CDR2 FQNNGV. With 2 bases removed from V and 5 bases from J, the gap between germline ends came to 10 bases. The CDR3 is made up of 14 amino acids. CDR3: CASSLSGTNNEQFF. CDR3 coding DNA: TGTGCCAGCAGCTTATCCGGGACCAACAATGAGCAGTTCTTC.

This clone was seen repeatedly, ten times or more. The rearrangement joins TRBV28 to TRBJ2-1; D is unresolved. Trimming cost V 1 base and J 6 bases, with 10 bases left between them. Germline V gives CDR1 MDHEN, CDR2 SYDVKM. This CDR3 region has 14 residues. CDR3 sequence reads: CASSLLSYTNEQFF. The CDR3 DNA is TGTGCCAGCAGTTTATTATCGTACACCAATGAGCAGTTCTTC.

This clone was picked up many times. J is TRBJ2-3 and V is TRBV19; no firm D call. The V end lost 4 bases, the J end lost 4 bases, and 12 bases lay between the germline ends. Germline V gene lookup returns CDR1 LNHDA and CDR2 SQIVND (reference sequence). CDR3 size: 14 residues. The CDR3 DNA is TGTGCCAGTAGTAACTCAGGCAATCCAGATACGCAGTATTTT. Protein sequence: CASSNSGNPDTQYF.

About this clone itself: One end of the junction is discordant with germline, which a read error may explain. The V and J genes are TRBV6-1 and TRBJ1-2; 7 bases are shared with TRBD1. The CDR3 runs 14 residues. Germline CDR1 MNHNS, CDR2 SASEGT. The CDR3 is CASSEAAPGQRINF. CDR3 coding DNA: TGTGCCAGCAGTGAAGCAGCTCCGGGACAGAGGATTAACTTC.

Within the sample, this clone is medium-sized. The chain joins TRBV5-1 to TRBJ2-2; D unclear. The CDR3 extends over 14 amino acids. CDR1 is SGHRS and CDR2 is YFSETQ in the germline V gene. Trimming took off 1 base at V and 2 bases at J, with 6 bases between the two ends. The CDR3 loop reads CASSLTGNTGELFF. The CDR3, as DNA: TGCGCCAGCAGCTTGACGGGCAACACCGGGGAGCTGTTTTTT.

This clone was counted at least ten times. The CDR3, as DNA: TGTGCCAGCAGTGAGTGGGAGGCTAGCACAGATACGCAGTATTTT. This gives the protein CASSEWEASTDTQYF. The J gene is TRBJ2-3, the V gene TRBV6-4, with a possible D match to TRBD2 (6 bases). The CDR3 is made up of 15 amino acids. Deletions cut 3 bases from V and 0 bases from J, with 10 bases between. Germline assignment: CDR1 MRHNA and CDR2 SNTAGT.

This clone has a count of ten or more. The chain carries TRBV4-2 and TRBJ2-7; 8 bases map to TRBD1. The CDR3 runs to 16 residues. Germline V gives CDR1 LGHNA, CDR2 YNFKEQ. The ends lost 0 bases at V and 0 bases at J; junction bases unmatched: 4. CDR3 in amino acids: CASSQETGANSYEQYF. The CDR3 bases are TGTGCCAGCAGCCAAGAGACAGGGGCTAACTCCTACGAGCAGTACTTC.

J is TRBJ2-7 and V is TRBV7-9; 8 nucleotides agree with TRBD2. Trimming cost V 6 bases and J 3 bases; bases outside gene matches: 1. CDR1 and CDR2 (germline): SEHNR, FQNEAQ (reference sequence). This CDR3 has 12 amino acids. Here the CDR3 DNA reads TGTGCCAGCAGAACTAGCGGCTACGAGCAGTACTTC. Translated, it gives CASRTSGYEQYF.

Of note for this clone: One junction end disagrees with the germline gene, perhaps due to a read error. The rearrangement links TRBV10-2 to TRBJ2-3; D is unclear. Looked up from germline, CDR1 is WSHSY and CDR2 is SAAADI. There are 14 residues in the CDR3. The CDR3: CASSESNSTDTQYF. DNA for the CDR3: TGCGCAAGCAGTGAGTCTAACAGCACAGATACGCAGTATTTT.

This clone showed up many times. The CDR3: CASSPSPRGGEQFF. CDR3 in DNA: TGTGCCAGCAGTCCGTCTCCCCGGGGGGGTGAGCAGTTCTTC. The chain couples TRBV28 to TRBJ2-1, with 8 bases matching TRBD2. Germline CDR1 is MDHEN and CDR2 is SYDVKM. The CDR3 extends over 14 amino acids. V was pared by 5 bases and J by 9 bases, with 9 bases of the junction left unmatched.

This clone was seen ten or more times. J is TRBJ2-5 and V is TRBV7-2, with 8 bases identical to TRBD2. The germline CDR1 and CDR2 sequences are SGHTA and FQGNSA. The CDR3 contains 17 residues. Germline trimming cut 5 bases from V and 2 bases from J; bases unmatched to any gene: 13. The CDR3 sequence is CASSLRTGGVGQETQYF. Here the CDR3 DNA reads TGTGCCAGCAGCCTCCGAACCGGGGGGGTTGGACAAGAGACCCAGTACTTC.

This clone was seen at least ten times. CDR3 in amino acids: CASSLTDREHNQPQHF. In DNA form, the CDR3 reads TGTGCCAGCAGCCTAACGGACAGGGAGCACAATCAGCCCCAGCATTTT. The V and J genes are TRBV9 and TRBJ1-5; 8 bases align to TRBD1. Germline-derived CDR1 and CDR2 are SGDLS and YYNGEE. V gave up 4 bases and J gave up 3 bases; unmatched junction bases: 9. CDR3 length: 16 amino acids.

This clone is medium-sized within its sample. The chain employs TRBV4-2 and TRBJ2-7; maybe TRBD2 (6 bases). Trimming cost V 0 bases and J 4 bases, with 13 bases left between them. The germline CDR1 and CDR2 sequences are LGHNA and YNFKEQ. CDR3 length: 15 amino acids. The CDR3 reads CASSQEIAENYEQYF. DNA of the CDR3: TGTGCCAGCAGCCAAGAAATAGCGGAAAATTACGAGCAGTACTTC.

This chain uses TRBV13 with TRBJ2-5, with 9 bases matching TRBD2. V lost 7 bases, J lost 4 bases, and 25 bases stayed unmatched. In germline, CDR1 is PRHDT, CDR2 FYEKMQ (reference sequence). The CDR3 is 20 amino acids. In DNA form, the CDR3 reads TGTGCCAGCACTATGCGGGGGGTTATCTTCAGCGGGAGGCAAGGAGAGACCCAGTACTTC. This encodes CASTMRGVIFSGRQGETQYF. The full variable domain, in which reference TRBV13 and TRBJ2-5 provide the parts outside the CDR3, is AAGVIQSPRHLIKEKRETATLKCYPIPRHDTVYWYQQGPGQDPQFLISFYEKMQSDKGSIPDRFSAQQFSDYHSELNMSSLELGDSALYFCASTMRGVIFSGRQGETQYFGPGTRLLVL.